The 10 T cell receptor beta chains below all came from one sample that was sequenced in a study of T cell responses to AZD1222 COVID-19 vaccine. Only in-frame clones appear in the TCRdb table, and some are missing; sequencing was by immunoSEQ multiplex PCR. The data show 150,000 to 200,000 clones, with 85% to 95% seen just once and around 4% held by the top ten. The sequenced sample was peripheral blood, obtained on day 0 of AZD1222 vaccination. Receptor source: an adult in good health.

This clone is a singleton in its sample. The chain employs TRBV12-5 and TRBJ1-5; D is unclear. Germline CDR1 LGHNT, CDR2 FRNRAP. This CDR3 is built from 13 residues. V was cut by 3 bases and J by 5 bases, with 8 bases left in between. CDR3 nucleotide sequence: TGTGCTAGTGGTTTTGGGCTAGATCAGCCCCAGCATTTT. Translating gives CASGFGLDQPQHF.

V gene TRBV2 combines with J gene TRBJ2-7, with TRBD1 as a possible D gene (5 bases). Looked up from germline, CDR1 is SNHLY and CDR2 is FYNNEI. This CDR3 spans 14 amino acids. V lost 2 bases, J lost 1 base, and 9 bases lay in between. The CDR3 coding sequence is TGTGCCAGCAGTGAATCAGGGTATTCCTACGAGCAGTACTTC. Its protein is CASSESGYSYEQYF.

This clone was found once. The genes are TRBV27 and TRBJ1-1, with D hard to call. Germline CDR1 and CDR2: MNHEY and SMNVEV (reference sequence). The CDR3 totals 15 residues. Trimming cost V 3 bases and J 4 bases, with 15 bases left between them. CDR3 bases: TGTGCCAGCAGTTTTCGGTCCCCTAGGGTCACTGAAGCTTTCTTT. Its protein is CASSFRSPRVTEAFF.

This clone was found once. This rearrangement joins TRBV11-1 to TRBJ1-1; possibly TRBD1 for D (5 bases). The length of the CDR3 is 15 residues. Germline CDR1 SGHAT, CDR2 FQDESV (reference sequence). Trimming pared 5 bases from V and 4 bases from J, leaving 17 bases between. The CDR3 region has the DNA TGTGCCAGCAGCCCCGGGACGAGTGGGATCACTGAAGCTTTCTTT. It is translated as CASSPGTSGITEAFF.

The chain joins TRBV27 to TRBJ1-5, with D uncertain. The CDR3 has 14 amino acids. Trimming removed 0 bases at V and 0 bases at J, with 3 bases between. Germline V gives CDR1 MNHEY, CDR2 SMNVEV (reference sequence). The DNA for the CDR3 is TGTGCCAGCAGTTTATCCCCTAGCAATCAGCCCCAGCATTTT. This sequence encodes CASSLSPSNQPQHF.

The chain carries TRBV5-6 and TRBJ2-5; D gene uncertain. With 1 base removed from V and 4 bases from J, the gap between germline ends came to 11 bases. This CDR3 contains 14 residues. Looked up from germline, CDR1 is SGHDT and CDR2 is YYEEEE. In DNA, the CDR3 is TGTGCCAGCAGCTTGTATCCGTCCCCAGAGACCCAGTACTTC. This translates into CASSLYPSPETQYF.

In this sample, this clone turned up once. This chain uses TRBV6-5 with TRBJ1-2; 7 bases fit TRBD1. Germline loops: CDR1 MNHEY, CDR2 SVGAGI. The CDR3 is 14 residues long. Trimming at V came to 6 bases and at J to 0 bases, leaving 4 bases not matched to a gene. The CDR3 is CASRVGTANYGYTF. The DNA for the CDR3 is TGTGCCAGCAGAGTTGGGACAGCTAACTATGGCTACACCTTC.

The chain is built from TRBV5-1 and TRBJ2-7; no definite D call. The CDR3 has 14 amino acids. CDR1 is SGHRS and CDR2 is YFSETQ in the germline V gene. Trimming removed 0 bases from V and 6 bases from J, with 13 bases in between. Here the CDR3 reads CASSLEQYSVEQYF. The CDR3 nucleotides read TGCGCCAGCAGCTTGGAACAGTACTCGGTCGAGCAGTACTTC.

The chain employs TRBV27 and TRBJ2-7, with TRBD2 matching 11 bases. Germline CDR1 is MNHEY and CDR2 is SMNVEV (reference sequence). Trimming at V came to 8 bases and at J to 9 bases, leaving 15 bases not matched to a gene. The CDR3 runs to 15 residues. CDR3 nucleotide sequence: TGTGCCAGCTCTCCCCGGGGACTAGCGGCGTGGGGGCAGTACTTC. This encodes CASSPRGLAAWGQYF.

The V and J genes are TRBV3-1 (or the pseudogene TRBV3-2) and TRBJ1-1, with a weak D call TRBD1 (5 bases). CDR3 length: 15 residues. The germline gives CDR1 LGHDT, CDR2 YNNKEL (reference sequence). Trimming cost V 0 bases and J 4 bases, with 12 bases left between them. The CDR3 loop is CASSQEFTRGTEAFF. The CDR3 DNA is TGTGCCAGCAGCCAAGAATTTACAAGGGGCACTGAAGCTTTCTTT.